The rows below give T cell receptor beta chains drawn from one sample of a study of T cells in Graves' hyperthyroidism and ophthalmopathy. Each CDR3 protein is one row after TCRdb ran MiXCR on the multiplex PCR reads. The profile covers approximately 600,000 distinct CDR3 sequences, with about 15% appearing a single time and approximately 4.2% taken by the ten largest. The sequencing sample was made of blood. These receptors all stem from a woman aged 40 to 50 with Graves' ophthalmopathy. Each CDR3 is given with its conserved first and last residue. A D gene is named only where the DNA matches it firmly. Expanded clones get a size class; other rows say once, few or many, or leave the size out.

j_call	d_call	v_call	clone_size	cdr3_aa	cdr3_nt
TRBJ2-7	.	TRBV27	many	CASSLSETYEQYF	TGTGCCAGCAGTTTATCGGAGACCTACGAGCAGTACTTC
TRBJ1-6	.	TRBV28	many	CASSTDPSSYNSPLHF	TGTGCCAGCAGTACCGATCCGAGCTCCTATAATTCACCCCTCCACTTT
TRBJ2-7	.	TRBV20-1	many	CSAGKSKDSSSYEQYF	TGCAGTGCTGGGAAATCGAAGGACTCGTCCTCCTACGAGCAGTACTTC
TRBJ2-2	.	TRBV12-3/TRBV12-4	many	CASRVVANTGELFF	TGTGCCAGCAGGGTAGTCGCGAACACCGGGGAGCTGTTTTTT
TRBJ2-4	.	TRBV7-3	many	CAPPTLAKNIQYF	TGTGCCCCGCCCACTCTAGCCAAAAACATTCAGTACTTC
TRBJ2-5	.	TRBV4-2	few	CASSQGDGQETQYF	TGTGCCAGCAGCCAAGGTGACGGCCAAGAGACCCAGTACTTC
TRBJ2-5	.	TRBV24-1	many	CATSDLGGGQETQYF	TGTGCCACCAGTGATTTAGGGGGGGGGCAAGAGACCCAGTACTTC
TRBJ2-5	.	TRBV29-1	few	CSVEASEETQYF	TGCAGCGTTGAGGCCAGCGAAGAGACCCAGTACTTC
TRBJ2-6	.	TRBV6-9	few	CASTLTTGANVLTF	TGTGCCAGCACTTTAACTACTGGGGCCAACGTCCTGACTTTC
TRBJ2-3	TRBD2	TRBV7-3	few	CASSLTTLAGGTDTQYF	TGTGCCAGCAGCTTGACAACCCTAGCGGGCGGCACAGATACGCAGTATTTT
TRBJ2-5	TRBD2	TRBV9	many	CASSVAAGGSQETQYF	TGTGCCAGCAGCGTAGCAGCGGGGGGTAGTCAAGAGACCCAGTACTTC
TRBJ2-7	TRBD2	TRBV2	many	CASSEAGLAVEQYF	TGTGCCAGCAGTGAAGCGGGACTAGCGGTCGAGCAGTACTTC
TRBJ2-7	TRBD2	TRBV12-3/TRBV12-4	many	CASSFWGLGIYEQYF	TGTGCCAGCAGTTTTTGGGGACTAGGAATCTACGAGCAGTACTTC
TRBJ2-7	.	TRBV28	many	CASSSFDRLGYEQYF	TGTGCCAGCAGTTCCTTCGACAGGCTCGGATACGAGCAGTACTTC
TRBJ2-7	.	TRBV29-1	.	CSVEALREETYEQYF	TGCAGCGTTGAAGCCCTTCGTGAGGAAACCTACGAGCAGTACTTC
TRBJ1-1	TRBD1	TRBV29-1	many	CSVERQGGTEAFF	TGCAGCGTTGAGAGACAGGGGGGGACTGAAGCTTTCTTT
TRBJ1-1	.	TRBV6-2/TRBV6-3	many	CASSYLAQGLRNTEAFF	TGTGCCAGCAGTTACCTGGCTCAGGGATTAAGGAACACTGAAGCTTTCTTT
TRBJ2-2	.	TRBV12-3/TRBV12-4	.	CASRVRASDTGELFF	TGTGCCAGCAGAGTACGGGCCTCGGACACCGGGGAGCTGTTTTTT
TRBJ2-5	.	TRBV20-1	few	CSARPPRQGGETQYF	TGCAGTGCAAGACCCCCGAGACAGGGAGGGGAGACCCAGTACTTC
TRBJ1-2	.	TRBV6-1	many	CASSVTENYGYTF	TGTGCCAGCAGTGTGACCGAAAACTATGGCTACACCTTC
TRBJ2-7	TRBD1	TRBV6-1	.	CASSEAGAGGTYEQYF	TGTGCCAGCAGTGAAGCCGGGGCAGGGGGCACCTACGAGCAGTACTTC
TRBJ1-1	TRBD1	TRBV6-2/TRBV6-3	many	CASSYSVSRTGRNEAFF	TGTGCCAGCAGTTACTCGGTCTCAAGGACAGGACGTAATGAAGCTTTCTTT
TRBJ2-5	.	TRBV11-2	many	CASSSGTYGETQYF	TGTGCCAGCAGCTCCGGGACATACGGAGAGACCCAGTACTTC
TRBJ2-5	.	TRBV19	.	CASTLTAGETQYF	TGTGCCAGTACCCTGACAGCCGGAGAGACCCAGTACTTC
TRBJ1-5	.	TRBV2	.	CASSESPGINQPQHF	TGTGCCAGCAGTGAAAGCCCTGGGATTAATCAGCCCCAGCATTTT
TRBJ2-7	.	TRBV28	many	CASSTPGGAGEQYF	TGTGCCAGCAGTACCCCAGGGGGGGCGGGTGAGCAGTACTTC
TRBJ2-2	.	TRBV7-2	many	CASSLDWGGELFF	TGTGCCAGCAGCCTCGATTGGGGAGGGGAGCTGTTTTTT
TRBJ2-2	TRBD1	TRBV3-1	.	CASSQDQGAYTGELFF	TGTGCCAGCAGCCAAGATCAGGGGGCGTACACCGGGGAGCTGTTTTTT
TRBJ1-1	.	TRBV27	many	CASRARVNTEAFF	TGTGCCAGCAGGGCTAGAGTTAACACTGAAGCTTTCTTT
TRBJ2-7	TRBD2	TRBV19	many	CASSPAGGYEQYF	TGTGCCAGCAGCCCAGCGGGAGGCTACGAGCAGTACTTC
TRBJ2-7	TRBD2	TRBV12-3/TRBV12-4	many	CASTVSSGAGGGMQYF	TGTGCCAGCACCGTATCGTCGGGGGCGGGAGGAGGAATGCAGTACTTC
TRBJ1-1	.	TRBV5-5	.	CASSFIAGTEAFF	TGTGCCAGCAGCTTTATAGCAGGTACTGAAGCTTTCTTT
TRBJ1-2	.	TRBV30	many	CAWRRLGQGDNYGYTF	TGTGCCTGGAGGCGGCTTGGGCAGGGAGATAACTATGGCTACACCTTC
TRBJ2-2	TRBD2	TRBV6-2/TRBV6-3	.	CASTIRRTSGSAGELFF	TGTGCCAGCACCATACGGCGGACTAGCGGGAGCGCCGGGGAGCTGTTTTTT
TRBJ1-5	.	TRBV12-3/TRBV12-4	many	CASSLLQGGNQPQHF	TGTGCCAGCAGTTTGTTGCAGGGAGGGAATCAGCCCCAGCATTTT
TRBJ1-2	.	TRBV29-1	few	CSIAGTSGRWGYGYTF	TGCAGCATCGCCGGGACAAGCGGGCGTTGGGGCTATGGCTACACCTTC
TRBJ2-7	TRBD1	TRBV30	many	CAWSIDRGQYEQYF	TGTGCCTGGAGCATTGACAGGGGGCAATACGAGCAGTACTTC
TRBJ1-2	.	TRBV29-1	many	CSVGSAHYGYTF	TGCAGCGTTGGATCGGCCCACTATGGCTACACCTTC
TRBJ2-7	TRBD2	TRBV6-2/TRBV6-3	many	CASSYPTSDEQYF	TGTGCCAGCAGTTACCCGACTAGCGACGAGCAGTACTTC
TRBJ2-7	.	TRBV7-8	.	CASSLRHRGIYEQYF	TGTGCCAGCAGCTTACGACACCGGGGGATCTACGAGCAGTACTTC
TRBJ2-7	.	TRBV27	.	CASQKGKLYYEQYF	TGTGCCAGCCAAAAGGGGAAATTATACTACGAGCAGTACTTC
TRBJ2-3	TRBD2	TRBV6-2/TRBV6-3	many	CASSSTSGSGGDTQYF	TGTGCCAGCAGCTCGACTAGCGGGAGCGGCGGGGATACGCAGTATTTT
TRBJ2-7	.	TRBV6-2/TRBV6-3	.	CASSYSTQARTYEQYF	TGTGCCAGCAGTTACTCAACACAGGCGCGGACCTACGAGCAGTACTTC
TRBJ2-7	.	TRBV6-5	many	CASRKDRDINYEQYF	TGTGCCAGCAGAAAAGACCGGGACATTAACTACGAGCAGTACTTC
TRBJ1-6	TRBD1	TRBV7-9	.	CASRSGTGEPLHF	TGTGCCAGCAGGTCCGGGACAGGGGAACCCCTCCACTTT
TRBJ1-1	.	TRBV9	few	CASSVVGELNTEAFF	TGTGCCAGCAGCGTAGTAGGAGAGTTGAACACTGAAGCTTTCTTT
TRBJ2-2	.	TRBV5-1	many	CASSSPEGRMNTGELFF	TGCGCCAGCAGCTCTCCAGAGGGGAGGATGAACACCGGGGAGCTGTTTTTT
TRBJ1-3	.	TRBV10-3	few	CAIRGLSGNTIYF	TGTGCCATCAGAGGGCTCTCTGGAAACACCATATATTTT
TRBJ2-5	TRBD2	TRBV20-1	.	CSAPSGLAGETQYF	TGCAGTGCACCGTCGGGACTAGCGGGAGAGACCCAGTACTTC
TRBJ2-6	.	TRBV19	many	CASSREGGRPTGANVLTF	TGTGCCAGTAGTCGGGAAGGAGGGCGCCCAACTGGGGCCAACGTCCTGACTTTC